A single T cell receptor beta chain is shown here with its context. Its matching antigen is unknown. The PCR made use of 60 Vbeta and 13 Jbeta primers. Assay: immunoSEQ multiplex PCR; the TCRdb copy retains only in-frame clones and omits some. This sample has around 160,000 clones, with roughly four fifths found just once. This CDR3 comprises 13 residues. V lost 5 bases and J lost 2, with 7 bases in between. The germline V gene encodes CDR1 SGHVS and CDR2 FQNEAQ. This specimen comes from a study of cytomegalovirus exposure and HLA in healthy donors. Overall study results and limits: TCR beta chains associated with HLA were, in a later analysis, more clonally expanded than equally common others. Later work associated roughly 15,000 TCR beta sequences with HLA alleles at 0.05 false discovery rate. Among immune exposure information, only CMV serostatus was available.

V usage is TRBV7-8 and J usage is TRBJ1-5; weak D call: TRBD1 (5 bases). This TCR was sampled from a man over 45 in good health and CMV-seropositive. The sequenced material came from PBMCs. The CDR3 nucleotides are TGTGCCAGCAGCGGAGGGGGCAATCAGCCCCAGCATTTT. Amino acid sequence: CASSGGGNQPQHF. The full variable domain, completed using reference TRBV7-8 and TRBJ1-5, is GAGVSQSPRYKVAKRGQDVALRCDPISGHVSLFWYQQALGQGPEFLTYFQNEAQLDKSGLPSDRFFAERPEGSVSTLKIQRTQQEDSAVYLCASSGGGNQPQHFGDGTRLSIL.